The clone carrying this TCR beta chain was counted many times. Its antigen remains unidentified. The CDR3 covers 15 residues. Germline values: CDR1 MDHEN, CDR2 SYDVKM. V lost 3 bases and J 2 bases, leaving 13 bases between the germline ends. Documented time point: longitudinal time-point 3. PBMCs stored at -80 C, 2 million in total, were the source of the unsorted libraries. This sample stems from a study of neurological immune-mediated disorders. Study-level findings and limits: Expanded clones shared no identical CDR3 amino acid sequences across subjects, which suggested private TCR-beta repertoires in all groups.

Each TCR transcript was tagged with a 10-nucleotide random UMI during 5'RACE. Sequencing runs each yielded over 180 million TCR-beta sequences from 15-18 subjects. From the 5' RACE reads, TCRdb called clonotypes with MiXCR, one entry per CDR3 protein. The profile shows fewer than 110,000 distinct CDR3 sequences, 10% to 12% of them singletons. This clonotype was sampled from a female donor with HTLV-1-associated myelopathy (HAM/TSP). Material for sequencing was PBMCs. The chain uses TRBV28 and TRBJ1-1; D is undetermined. The CDR3 protein is CASSFSGHRNTEAFF. The CDR3, as DNA: TGTGCCAGCAGTTTCTCGGGTCATAGAAACACTGAAGCTTTCTTT.